The rows below give T cell receptor beta chains drawn from one sample of a study of cytomegalovirus exposure and HLA in healthy donors. This table comes from immunoSEQ multiplex PCR, and its TCRdb copy is limited to in-frame clones, with some not included. The sample has around 190,000 clones; 80% to 85% are singletons. Sequencing was performed on PBMCs. Receptors originate from a woman in her twenties or thirties in good health and CMV-seronegative. Each CDR3 is given with its conserved first and last residue.

v_call cdr3_aa
TRBV4-2 CASSQDRRAMNTEAFF
TRBV11-3 CASSMGLAGATDTQYF
TRBV15 CATSREFGRAGNTIYF
TRBV4-1 CASSPWTDSYNSPLHF
TRBV4-1 CASSLTRNGVSGNTIYF
TRBV7-7 CASSPGQGQETQYF
TRBV11-2 CASSPVLAGGPRPYEQYF
TRBV30 CAWRPTAKQETQYF
TRBV28 CASSLLGQGQETQYF
TRBV19 CASSLQGGEKLFF
TRBV9 CASSVGLAGGGETQYF
TRBV10-1 CASSEGTAGNTIYF
TRBV7-9 CASSLRVSYEQYF
TRBV20-1 CSARDTRTTDF
TRBV6-6 CASSSSAGTGVYEQYF
TRBV19 CASTAGGRRRDTQYF
TRBV7-6 CASSSPSGVEADTQYF
TRBV9 CASSILGEGNYGYTF
TRBV5-1 CASSLEERSLEAFF
TRBV4-1 CASSQDRVVPAGEQYF
TRBV18 CASSPTTGNYGYTF
TRBV6-5 CASSYGDSRSGNTIYF
TRBV5-1 CASSFEVGYGYTF
TRBV10-3 CAIRIEVFTEAFF
TRBV2 CASSEERESYEQYF
TRBV6-6 CASSYRPGKSVDGYTF
TRBV7-6 CASSLGGQGLYEQYF
TRBV12-5 CASGSPGTSGFLATDTQYF
TRBV6-6 CASSSAGTGVYNEQFF
TRBV10-1 CASTPDRGTEAFF
TRBV9 CASSVWEGNTGELFF
TRBV6-5 CASRPQGATNEKLFF
TRBV6-6 CASSDSLNQPQHF
TRBV5-1 CASSLNTNYGYTF
TRBV6-5 CASSPGQGASSSYTF
TRBV5-1 CASSGDRDSPLHF
TRBV5-1 CASSLAELAGAGELFF
TRBV30 CAWSNRVFGYTF
TRBV6-6 CASTWRNTEAFF
TRBV5-6 CASSFLIQGATNEKLFF
TRBV29-1 CSTETGNYGYTF
TRBV7-3 CASSPHRDSTRRELFF
TRBV19 CASSLTGSGEQYF
TRBV6-1 CASSEDRGPDTQYF
TRBV29-1 CSGAGTTEGEAFF
TRBV7-3 CASSLSTSGYNEQFF
TRBV5-1 CASSLAEAGGPSEQFF
TRBV30 CARSIPGVQNTEAFF
TRBV19 CASSIGRARVSSGANVLTF
TRBV7-9 CASSLATGTSGRGDTQYF
TRBV5-4 CASSSLYEQYF
TRBV7-6 CASSRSAGETQYF
TRBV5-8 CASSPEEDRARETQYF